The sequence of this T cell receptor beta chain was determined in a study of blood T cell repertoires in COVID-19. The CDR3 totals 13 residues. Per germline, CDR1 DFQATT and CDR2 SNEGSKA (reference sequence). Trimming took off 3 bases at V and 4 bases at J, with 12 bases between the two ends. Clones were sequenced by immunoSEQ multiplex PCR, and TCRdb holds only the in-frame ones, with some missing. The repertoire holds about 300,000 clones, with 88% as singletons. The receptor was derived from a man between 18 and 35 years old with active or convalescent COVID-19. The sequencing sample was made of peripheral blood. The V call is TRBV20-1, the J call TRBJ1-2; D call uncertain. This CDR3 is CSASLGDGYGYTF. The CDR3 region has the DNA TGCAGTGCTAGTCTCGGGGATGGCTATGGCTACACCTTC.